The next 18 T cell receptor beta chains were all read from a single sample in a study of monozygotic twins with inflammatory bowel disease. TCRdb re-called the 5' RACE reads and catalogs CDR3 proteins one per entry, DNA excluded. The sample has 400,000 or so distinct CDR3 sequences. Sequencing was carried out using blood. The receptors were sampled from a human donor with ulcerative colitis or Crohn's disease, or a healthy co-twin of an affected twin (not recorded which).

CDR3 region: CSAMAPRSSYNEQFF. The V call is TRBV20-1, the J call TRBJ2-1; TCRdb proposes TRBD1, but this gene call is untestable without DNA. The CDR3 runs to 15 residues. CDR1 and CDR2 (germline): DFQATT, SNEGSKA (reference sequence).

The chain uses TRBV24-1 and TRBJ2-1; checking the TCRdb D call of TRBD2 is not possible without DNA. The CDR3 contains 15 residues. Germline V gene data show CDR1 as KGHDR and CDR2 as SFDVKD. Here the CDR3 reads CATSKAGGPYNEQFF.

V and J are TRBV7-8 and TRBJ2-7; TCRdb names TRBD2, which stays unverified in the absence of DNA. Germline assignment: CDR1 SGHVS and CDR2 FQNEAQ. The length of the CDR3 is 16 residues. The CDR3: CASYPLGLADSYEQYF.

The chain is built from TRBV27 and TRBJ1-6. The germline V gene encodes CDR1 MNHEY and CDR2 SMNVEV (reference sequence). This CDR3 is built from 17 residues. The CDR3 sequence is CASSLRPPTESRLALHF.

The rearrangement links TRBV6-1 to TRBJ1-6. This CDR3 is built from 18 residues. In germline, CDR1 is MNHNS, CDR2 SASEGT. CDR3 in amino acids: CASRSKGTGRSYNSPLHF.

V and J are TRBV29-1 and TRBJ2-3; TCRdb gives TRBD1 as the D gene, but with no DNA this cannot be confirmed. CDR3 length: 11 amino acids. CDR1 SQVTM and CDR2 ANQGSEA come from the germline V gene. CDR3 residues: CSVEGADTQYF.

The chain carries TRBV20-1 and TRBJ2-1; TCRdb designates TRBD2, a call that cannot be tested without DNA. CDR1 and CDR2 from the germline V gene are DFQATT and SNEGSKA (reference sequence). The CDR3 length is 14 residues. The CDR3 protein is CSATSGGALNEQFF.

The rearrangement joins TRBV7-2 to TRBJ2-1; without DNA, the TCRdb call of TRBD2 cannot be checked. The CDR3 has 15 residues. Germline-derived CDR1 and CDR2 are SGHTA and FQGNSA. This chain's CDR3 is CASTPLASGVTEQFF.

V and J are TRBV10-3 and TRBJ2-3; TCRdb's assignment of TRBD1 cannot be checked, as there is no DNA. The CDR3 extends over 15 amino acids. The germline V gene encodes CDR1 ENHRY and CDR2 SYGVKD. CDR3 protein: CAISRQGGSTDTQYF.

The chain combines TRBV5-1 with TRBJ2-3; the TCRdb D gene call, TRBD2, has no DNA to confirm it. CDR3 length: 14 amino acids. The germline V gene encodes CDR1 SGHRS and CDR2 YFSETQ. The CDR3: CASSRGESTDTQYF.

The J gene is TRBJ2-1, the V gene TRBV7-2; TCRdb lists TRBD1, though no DNA is available to test this call. Germline V gene sequence: CDR1 SGHTA, CDR2 FQGNSA. The CDR3 consists of 14 residues. The CDR3 sequence: CASKNPLPYNEQFF.

The chain is built from TRBV4-2 and TRBJ2-7. CDR3 length: 16 amino acids. Germline V gene sequence: CDR1 LGHNA, CDR2 YNFKEQ. Here the CDR3 reads CASSQDLAAGTYEQYF.

CDR3 protein: CAISEGTWTDTQYF. The V call is TRBV10-3, the J call TRBJ2-3. Germline CDR1 reads ENHRY; CDR2 reads SYGVKD. The CDR3 spans 14 residues.

The CDR3 sequence is CASSPKRRVQETQYF. The V and J genes are TRBV7-9 and TRBJ2-5; TCRdb picks TRBD2, but there is no DNA to check that call. Germline-derived CDR1 and CDR2 are SEHNR and FQNEAQ (reference sequence). This CDR3 contains 15 residues.

The chain carries TRBV27 and TRBJ2-3; TCRdb calls TRBD2, which cannot be checked without DNA. This CDR3 has 16 amino acids. CDR1 and CDR2 from the germline V gene are MNHEY and SMNVEV (reference sequence). Here the CDR3 reads CASSLFLAARRDTQYF.

The rearrangement links TRBV30 to TRBJ1-6. In germline, CDR1 is GTSNPN, CDR2 SVGIG (reference sequence). CDR3 length: 14 amino acids. The CDR3: CAWNGQVDNSPLHF.

The V and J genes are TRBV11-1 and TRBJ2-2; lacking DNA, the TRBD1 call made by TCRdb goes unchecked. The germline gives CDR1 SGHAT, CDR2 FQDESV (reference sequence). This CDR3 region has 18 residues. The chain's CDR3 is CASSPRPQGDSNTGELFF.

The rearrangement joins TRBV10-3 to TRBJ1-3. The CDR3 consists of 15 residues. Germline values: CDR1 ENHRY, CDR2 SYGVKD. The CDR3 here is CAISESSPPGNTIYF.